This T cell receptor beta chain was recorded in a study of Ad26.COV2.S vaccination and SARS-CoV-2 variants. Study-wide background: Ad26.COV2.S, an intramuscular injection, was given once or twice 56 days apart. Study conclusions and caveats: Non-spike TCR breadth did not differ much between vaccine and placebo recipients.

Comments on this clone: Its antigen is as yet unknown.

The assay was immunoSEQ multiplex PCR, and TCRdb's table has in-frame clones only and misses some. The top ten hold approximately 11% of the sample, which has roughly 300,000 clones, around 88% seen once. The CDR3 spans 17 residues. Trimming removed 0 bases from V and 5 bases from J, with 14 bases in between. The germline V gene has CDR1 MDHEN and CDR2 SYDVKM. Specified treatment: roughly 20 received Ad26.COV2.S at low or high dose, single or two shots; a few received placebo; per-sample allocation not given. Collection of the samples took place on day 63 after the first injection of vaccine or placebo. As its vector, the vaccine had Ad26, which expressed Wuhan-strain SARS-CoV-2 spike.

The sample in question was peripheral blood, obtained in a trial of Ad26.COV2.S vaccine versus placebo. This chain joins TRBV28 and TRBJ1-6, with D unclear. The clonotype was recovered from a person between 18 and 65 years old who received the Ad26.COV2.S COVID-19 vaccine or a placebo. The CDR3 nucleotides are TGTGCCAGCAGTTTATGGGGGTCGGGCTCGAATAATTCACCCCTCCACTTT. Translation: CASSLWGSGSNNSPLHF. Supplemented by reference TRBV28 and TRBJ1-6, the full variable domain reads DVKVTQSSRYLVKRTGEKVFLECVQDMDHENMFWYRQDPGLGLRLIYFSYDVKMKEKGDIPEGYSVSREKKERFSLILESASTNQTSMYLCASSLWGSGSNNSPLHFGNGTRLTVT.